This T cell receptor beta chain was recorded in a study of T cell repertoires in cytomegalovirus infection (dated by TCRdb to the late 2010s). Study-wide context: Because public TCR beta signatures pointed to carriage of CMV infection together with the matching HLA type, the HLA type of each donor mattered for the analysis. The full study reports these points: In both this cohort and an independent cohort of more than 350 donors, the cumulative frequency of public TCR beta family members distinguished carriers of CMV infection plus the relevant HLA type. The ex vivo response was dominated by HLA-C-restricted CMV-specific TCR beta clonotypes, and the single most frequent clonotype in two of eight donors was supplied by these HLA-C-restricted clonotypes.

Trimming costs V 5 bases and J 7 bases, and their ends lie 18 bases apart. Spanning cysteine to phenylalanine, the CDR3 consists of 16 amino acids. The read is trimmed to its CDR3 DNA, 48 bases read in frame from base 1. CDR1 and CDR2 (MNHNS, SASEGT) derive from the germline V gene. This clonotype appeared many times. There is no known antigen for this receptor. No base quality information exists; no much larger clone differs at one position. The sequencer listed for this sample is Illumina HiSeq 1500. TCRdb handled the public reads itself, with Q25 trimming in fastp and clone calling in MiXCR, and kept productive beta chains. Rows are unified per CDR3 protein, each entry keeping the most common DNA and genes. The sample includes 200,000 to 300,000 distinct CDR3 sequences, with around 9% observed a single time. Around 16% of the sample is held by the ten biggest clonotypes.

The chain is encoded by TRBV6-1 joined to TRBJ1-6; perhaps TRBD1 is the D gene, with 6 bases matching. The source material was PBMCs. The sequence derives from a human donor in good health (CMV status not recorded). Some clones in this sample may be carry-over from other donors' samples. The DNA sequence is as follows: TGTGCCAGCAGTCGATCTTTTGGGGGGGGCAATTCACCCCTCCACTTT. It codes for CASSRSFGGGNSPLHF.